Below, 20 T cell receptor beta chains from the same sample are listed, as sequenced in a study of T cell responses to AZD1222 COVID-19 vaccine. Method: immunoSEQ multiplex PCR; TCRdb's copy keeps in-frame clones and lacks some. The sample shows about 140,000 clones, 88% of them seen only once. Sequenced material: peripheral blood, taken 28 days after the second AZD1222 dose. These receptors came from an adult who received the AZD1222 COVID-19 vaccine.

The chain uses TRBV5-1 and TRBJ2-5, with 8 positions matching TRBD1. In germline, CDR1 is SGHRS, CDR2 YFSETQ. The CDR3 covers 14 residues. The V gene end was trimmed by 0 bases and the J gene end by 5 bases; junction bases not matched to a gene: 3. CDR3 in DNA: TGCGCCAGCAGCTTGGGCAGGGGGCTTGAGACCCAGTACTTC. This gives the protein CASSLGRGLETQYF.

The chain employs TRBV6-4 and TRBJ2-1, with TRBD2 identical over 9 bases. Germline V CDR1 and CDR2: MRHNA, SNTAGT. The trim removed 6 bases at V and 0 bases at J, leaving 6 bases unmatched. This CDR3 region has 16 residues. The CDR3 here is CASSNFSGSSYNEQFF. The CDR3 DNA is TGTGCCAGCAGCAACTTTAGCGGGAGCTCCTACAATGAGCAGTTCTTC.

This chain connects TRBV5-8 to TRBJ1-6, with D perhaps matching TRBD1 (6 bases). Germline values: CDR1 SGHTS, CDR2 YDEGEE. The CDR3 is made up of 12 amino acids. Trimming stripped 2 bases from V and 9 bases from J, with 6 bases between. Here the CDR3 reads CASSLGGSPLHF. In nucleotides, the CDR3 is TGTGCCAGCAGCTTAGGGGGTTCACCCCTCCACTTT.

CDR3 sequence reads: CASSPAPGVVQEQFF. The CDR3 DNA follows: TGTGCCAGCTCACCAGCACCGGGAGTAGTACAGGAGCAGTTCTTC. The J gene is TRBJ2-1, the V gene TRBV18; D is perhaps TRBD2 (6 bases). Germline V gene lookup returns CDR1 KGHSH and CDR2 LQKENI. The CDR3 contains 15 residues. The V end was cut by 2 bases, the J end by 10 bases, with 18 bases between.

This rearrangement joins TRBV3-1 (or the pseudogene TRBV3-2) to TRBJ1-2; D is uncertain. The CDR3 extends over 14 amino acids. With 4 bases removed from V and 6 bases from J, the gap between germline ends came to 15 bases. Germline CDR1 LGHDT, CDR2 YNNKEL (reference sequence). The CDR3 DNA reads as TGTGCCAGCAGCCCGGACCTAAACGGTGATGGCTACACCTTC. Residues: CASSPDLNGDGYTF.

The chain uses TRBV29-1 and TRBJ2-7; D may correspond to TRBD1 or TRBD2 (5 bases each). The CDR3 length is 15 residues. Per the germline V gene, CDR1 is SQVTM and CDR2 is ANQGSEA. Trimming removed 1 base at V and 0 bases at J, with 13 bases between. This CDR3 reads CSVEGAGTGSYEQYF. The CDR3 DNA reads TGCAGCGTTGAAGGGGCCGGGACCGGCTCCTACGAGCAGTACTTC.

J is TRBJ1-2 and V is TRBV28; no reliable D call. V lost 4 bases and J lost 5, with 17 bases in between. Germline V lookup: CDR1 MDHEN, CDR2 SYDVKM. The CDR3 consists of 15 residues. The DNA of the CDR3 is TGTGCCAGCAGTTCCCCCTCCTTGTCGCAATATGGCTACACCTTC. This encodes CASSSPSLSQYGYTF.

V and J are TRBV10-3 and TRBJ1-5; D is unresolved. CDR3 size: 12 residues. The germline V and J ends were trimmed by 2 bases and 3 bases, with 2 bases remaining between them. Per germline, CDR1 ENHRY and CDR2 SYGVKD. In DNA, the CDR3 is TGTGCCATCAGTGAGCCCAATCAGCCCCAGCATTTT. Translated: CAISEPNQPQHF.

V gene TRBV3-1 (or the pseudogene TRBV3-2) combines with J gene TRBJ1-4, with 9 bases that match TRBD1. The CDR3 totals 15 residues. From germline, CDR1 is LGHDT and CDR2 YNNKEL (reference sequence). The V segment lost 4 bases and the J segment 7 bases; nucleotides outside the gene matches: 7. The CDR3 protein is CASSPPGQGSEKLFF. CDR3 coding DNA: TGTGCCAGCAGCCCACCGGGACAGGGAAGTGAAAAACTGTTTTTT.

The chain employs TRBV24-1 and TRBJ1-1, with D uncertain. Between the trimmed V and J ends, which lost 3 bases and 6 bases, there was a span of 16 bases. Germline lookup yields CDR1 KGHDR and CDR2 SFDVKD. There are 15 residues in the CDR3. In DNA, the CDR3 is TGTGCCACCAGTGATCGGCGGGTCACTGCACCTGAAGCTTTCTTT. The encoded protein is CATSDRRVTAPEAFF.

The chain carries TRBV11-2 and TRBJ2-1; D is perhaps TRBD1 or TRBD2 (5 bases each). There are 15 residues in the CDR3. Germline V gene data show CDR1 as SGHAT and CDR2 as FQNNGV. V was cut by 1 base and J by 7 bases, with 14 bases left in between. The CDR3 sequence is CASSLGGGVRNEQFF. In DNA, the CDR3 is TGTGCCAGCAGCTTAGGTGGGGGAGTTCGTAATGAGCAGTTCTTC.

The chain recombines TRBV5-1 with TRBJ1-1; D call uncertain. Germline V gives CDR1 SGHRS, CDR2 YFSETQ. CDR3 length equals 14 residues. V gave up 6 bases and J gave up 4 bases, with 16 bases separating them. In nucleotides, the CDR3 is TGCGCCAGCACCCCCCGTGGCGCTCTCACTGAAGCTTTCTTT. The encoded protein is CASTPRGALTEAFF.

CDR3 nucleotide sequence: TGTGCCAGCGGCAAGCGTACGAACACTGAAGCTTTCTTT. Translating it yields CASGKRTNTEAFF. This chain links TRBV6-5 with TRBJ1-1; D is uncertain. The CDR3 covers 13 residues. Per the germline V gene, CDR1 is MNHEY and CDR2 is SVGAGI. Trimming shortened V by 8 bases and J by 1 base, and 11 bases separated the two germline ends.

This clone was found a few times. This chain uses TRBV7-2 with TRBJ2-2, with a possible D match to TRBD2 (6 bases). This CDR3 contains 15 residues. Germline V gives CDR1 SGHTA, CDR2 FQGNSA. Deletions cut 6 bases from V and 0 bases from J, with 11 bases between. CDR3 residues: CASRRGRTNTGELFF. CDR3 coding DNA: TGTGCCAGCAGGCGGGGCAGGACGAACACCGGGGAGCTGTTTTTT.

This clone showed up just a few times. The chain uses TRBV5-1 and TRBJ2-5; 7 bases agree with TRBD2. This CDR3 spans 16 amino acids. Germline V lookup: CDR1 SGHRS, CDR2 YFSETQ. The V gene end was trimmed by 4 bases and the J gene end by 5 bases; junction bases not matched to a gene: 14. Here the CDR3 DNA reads TGCGCCAGCAGCCCCCGGGCCCTCGGGCGGGAGGAGACCCAGTACTTC. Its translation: CASSPRALGREETQYF.

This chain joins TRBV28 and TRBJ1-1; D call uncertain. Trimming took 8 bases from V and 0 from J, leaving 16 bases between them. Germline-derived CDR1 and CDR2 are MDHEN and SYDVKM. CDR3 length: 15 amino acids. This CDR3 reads CASRNDQTVNTEAFF. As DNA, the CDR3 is TGTGCCAGCCGGAACGACCAAACAGTGAACACTGAAGCTTTCTTT.

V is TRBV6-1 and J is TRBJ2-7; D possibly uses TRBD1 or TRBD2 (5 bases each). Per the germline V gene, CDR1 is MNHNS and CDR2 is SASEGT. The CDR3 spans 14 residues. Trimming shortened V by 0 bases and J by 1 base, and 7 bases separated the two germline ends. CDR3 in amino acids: CASSEAGRSYEQYF. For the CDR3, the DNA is TGTGCCAGCAGTGAAGCGGGACGATCCTACGAGCAGTACTTC.

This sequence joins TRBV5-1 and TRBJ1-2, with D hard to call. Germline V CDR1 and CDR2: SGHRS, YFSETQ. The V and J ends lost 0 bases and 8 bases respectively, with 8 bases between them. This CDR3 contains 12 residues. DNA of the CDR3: TGCGCCAGCAGCTTGGATGTCGGAGGCTACACCTTC. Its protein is CASSLDVGGYTF. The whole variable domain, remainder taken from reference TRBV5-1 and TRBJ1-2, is KAGVTQTPRYLIKTRGQQVTLSCSPISGHRSVSWYQQTPGQGLQFLFEYFSETQRNKGNFPGRFSGRQFSNSRSEMNVSTLELGDSALYLCASSLDVGGYTFGSGTRLTVV.

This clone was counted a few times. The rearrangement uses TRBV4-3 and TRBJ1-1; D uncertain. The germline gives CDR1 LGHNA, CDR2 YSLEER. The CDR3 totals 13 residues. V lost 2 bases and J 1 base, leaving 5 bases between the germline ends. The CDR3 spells CASSQPPNTEAFF. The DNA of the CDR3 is TGCGCCAGCAGCCAACCGCCGAACACTGAAGCTTTCTTT.

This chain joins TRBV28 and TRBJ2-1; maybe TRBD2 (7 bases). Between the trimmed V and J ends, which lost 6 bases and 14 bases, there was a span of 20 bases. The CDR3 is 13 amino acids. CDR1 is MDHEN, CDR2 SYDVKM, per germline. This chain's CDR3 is CASRKKFGGGEFF. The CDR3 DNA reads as TGTGCCAGCAGAAAAAAGTTCGGAGGGGGGGAGTTCTTC.